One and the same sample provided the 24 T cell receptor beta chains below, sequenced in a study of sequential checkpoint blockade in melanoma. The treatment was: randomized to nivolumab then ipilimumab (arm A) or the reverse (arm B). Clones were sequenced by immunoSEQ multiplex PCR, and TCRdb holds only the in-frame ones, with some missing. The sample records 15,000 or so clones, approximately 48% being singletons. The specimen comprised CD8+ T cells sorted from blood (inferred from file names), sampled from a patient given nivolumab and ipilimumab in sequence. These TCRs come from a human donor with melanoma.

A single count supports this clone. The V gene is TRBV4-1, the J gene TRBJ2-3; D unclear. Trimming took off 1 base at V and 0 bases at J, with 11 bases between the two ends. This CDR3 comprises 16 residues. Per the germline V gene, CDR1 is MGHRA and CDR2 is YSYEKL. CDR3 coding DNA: TGCGCCAGCAGCCAAGGAGGCTACACTAGCACAGATACGCAGTATTTT. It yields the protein CASSQGGYTSTDTQYF.

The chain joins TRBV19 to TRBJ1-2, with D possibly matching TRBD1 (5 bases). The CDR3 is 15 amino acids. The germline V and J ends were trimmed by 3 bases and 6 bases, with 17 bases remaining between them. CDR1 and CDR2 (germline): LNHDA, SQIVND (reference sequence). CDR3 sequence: CASSIQGLRLDGYTF. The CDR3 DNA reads TGTGCCAGTAGTATCCAGGGTTTACGGTTGGATGGCTACACCTTC.

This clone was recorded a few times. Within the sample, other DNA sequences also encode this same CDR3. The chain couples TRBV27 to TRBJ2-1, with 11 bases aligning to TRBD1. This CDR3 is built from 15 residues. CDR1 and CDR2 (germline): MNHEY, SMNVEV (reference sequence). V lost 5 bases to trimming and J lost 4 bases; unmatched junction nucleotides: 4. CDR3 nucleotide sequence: TGTGCCAGCAGTCCAGGGACAGGGGGGTACAATGAGCAGTTCTTC. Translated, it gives CASSPGTGGYNEQFF.

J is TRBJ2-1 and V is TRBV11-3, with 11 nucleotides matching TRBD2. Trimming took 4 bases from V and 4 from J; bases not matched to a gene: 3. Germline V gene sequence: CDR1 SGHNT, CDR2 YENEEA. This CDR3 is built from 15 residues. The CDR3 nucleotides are TGTGCCAGCAGCTCCGGGACTAGCGGATACAATGAGCAGTTCTTC. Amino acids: CASSSGTSGYNEQFF.

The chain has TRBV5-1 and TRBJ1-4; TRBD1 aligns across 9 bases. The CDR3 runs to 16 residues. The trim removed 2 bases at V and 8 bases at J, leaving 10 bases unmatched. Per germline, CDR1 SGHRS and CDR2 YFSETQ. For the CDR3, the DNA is TGCGCCAGCAGCTTAGGGACAGGGAAGGGTAAAGAAAAACTGTTTTTT. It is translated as CASSLGTGKGKEKLFF.

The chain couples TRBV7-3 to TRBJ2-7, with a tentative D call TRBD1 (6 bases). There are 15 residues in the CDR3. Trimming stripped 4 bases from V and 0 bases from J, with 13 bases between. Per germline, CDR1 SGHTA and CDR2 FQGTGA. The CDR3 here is CASSSTGSASYEQYF. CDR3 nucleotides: TGTGCCAGCAGCTCAACAGGGAGTGCCTCCTACGAGCAGTACTTC.

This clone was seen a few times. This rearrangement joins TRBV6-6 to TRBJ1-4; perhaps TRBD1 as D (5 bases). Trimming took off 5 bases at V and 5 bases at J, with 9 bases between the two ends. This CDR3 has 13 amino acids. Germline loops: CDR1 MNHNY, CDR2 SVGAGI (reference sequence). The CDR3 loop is CASSPRGNEKLFF. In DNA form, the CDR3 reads TGTGCCAGCAGTCCGCGGGGGAATGAAAAACTGTTTTTT.

The CDR3 sequence: CASSMQGGDEQFF. The CDR3 nucleotides are TGTGCCAGTAGTATGCAGGGAGGGGATGAGCAGTTCTTC. The J gene is TRBJ2-1, the V gene TRBV19, with 7 bases fitting TRBD2. V trimming: 3 bases; J trimming: 8 bases; junction bases outside the gene matches: 4. This CDR3 spans 13 amino acids. The germline gives CDR1 LNHDA, CDR2 SQIVND (reference sequence).

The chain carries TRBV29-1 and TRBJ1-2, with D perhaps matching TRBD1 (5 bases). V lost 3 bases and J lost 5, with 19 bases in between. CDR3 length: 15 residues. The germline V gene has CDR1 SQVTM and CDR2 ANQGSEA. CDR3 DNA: TGCAGCGTTGATCGGGAGGGGTTGGGAGAATATGGCTACACCTTC. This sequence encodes CSVDREGLGEYGYTF.

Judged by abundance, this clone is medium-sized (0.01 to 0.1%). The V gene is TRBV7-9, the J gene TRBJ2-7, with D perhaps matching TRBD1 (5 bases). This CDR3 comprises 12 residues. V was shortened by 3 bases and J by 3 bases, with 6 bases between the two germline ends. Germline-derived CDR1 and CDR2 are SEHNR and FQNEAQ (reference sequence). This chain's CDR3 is CASSFDSYEQYF. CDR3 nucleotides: TGTGCCAGCAGCTTTGACAGCTACGAGCAGTACTTC. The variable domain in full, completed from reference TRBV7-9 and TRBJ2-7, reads DTGVSQNPRHKITKRGQNVTFRCDPISEHNRLYWYRQTLGQGPEFLTYFQNEAQLEKSRLLSDRFSAERPKGSFSTLEIQRTEQGDSAMYLCASSFDSYEQYFGPGTRLTVT.

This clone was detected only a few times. CDR3 residues: CASGRDTNSYEQYF. In nucleotides, the CDR3 is TGTGCCAGCGGGAGGGACACCAACTCCTACGAGCAGTACTTC. The rearrangement uses TRBV2 and TRBJ2-7, with D perhaps matching TRBD2 (7 bases). Germline V lookup: CDR1 SNHLY, CDR2 FYNNEI. CDR3 length: 14 residues. V lost 8 bases and J 0 bases, leaving 14 bases between the germline ends.

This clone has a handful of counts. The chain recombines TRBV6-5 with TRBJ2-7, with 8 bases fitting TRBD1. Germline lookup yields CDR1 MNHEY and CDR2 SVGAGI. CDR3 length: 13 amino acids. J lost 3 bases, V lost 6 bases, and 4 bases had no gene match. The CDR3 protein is CASSLGQGYEQYF. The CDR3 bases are TGTGCCAGCAGCCTCGGACAGGGCTACGAGCAGTACTTC.

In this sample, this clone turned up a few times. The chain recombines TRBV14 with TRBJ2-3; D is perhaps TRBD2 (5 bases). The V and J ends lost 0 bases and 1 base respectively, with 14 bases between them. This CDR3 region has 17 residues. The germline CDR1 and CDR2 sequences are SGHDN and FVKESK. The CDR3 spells CASSQDQRRVGTDTQYF. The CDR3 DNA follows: TGTGCCAGCAGCCAAGATCAAAGGCGGGTCGGCACAGATACGCAGTATTTT.

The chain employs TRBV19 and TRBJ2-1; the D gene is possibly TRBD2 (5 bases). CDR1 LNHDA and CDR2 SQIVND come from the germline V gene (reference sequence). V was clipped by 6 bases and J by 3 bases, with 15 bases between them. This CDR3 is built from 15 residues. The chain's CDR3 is CASRMDLASYNEQFF. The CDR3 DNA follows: TGTGCCAGTAGGATGGACTTAGCGAGCTACAATGAGCAGTTCTTC.

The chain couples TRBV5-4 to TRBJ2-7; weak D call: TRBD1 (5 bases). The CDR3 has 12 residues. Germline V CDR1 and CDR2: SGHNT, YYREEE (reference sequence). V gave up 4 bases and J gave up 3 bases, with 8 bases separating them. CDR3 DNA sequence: TGTGCCAGCAGCGGTGACAGCTACGAGCAGTACTTC. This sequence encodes CASSGDSYEQYF.

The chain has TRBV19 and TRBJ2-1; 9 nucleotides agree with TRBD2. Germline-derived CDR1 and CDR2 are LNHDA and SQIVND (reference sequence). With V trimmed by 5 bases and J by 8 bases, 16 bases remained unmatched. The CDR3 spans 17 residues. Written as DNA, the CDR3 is TGTGCCAGTAGTCGAGTAGCGGGAGTATCGGGGCGCGATGAGCAGTTCTTC. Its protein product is CASSRVAGVSGRDEQFF.

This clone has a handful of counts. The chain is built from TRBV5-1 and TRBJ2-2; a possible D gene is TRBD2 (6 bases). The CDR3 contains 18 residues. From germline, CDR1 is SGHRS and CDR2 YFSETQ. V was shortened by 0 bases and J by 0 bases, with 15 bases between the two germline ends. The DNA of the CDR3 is TGCGCCAGCAGCTTGGCCTGGGCGGGGCGCGCGAACACCGGGGAGCTGTTTTTT. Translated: CASSLAWAGRANTGELFF.

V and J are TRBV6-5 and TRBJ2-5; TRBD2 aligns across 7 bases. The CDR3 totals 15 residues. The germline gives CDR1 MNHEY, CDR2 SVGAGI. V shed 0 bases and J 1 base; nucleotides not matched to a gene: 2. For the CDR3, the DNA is TGTGCCAGCAGTTACTCGCTAGCGGCCCAAGAGACCCAGTACTTC. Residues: CASSYSLAAQETQYF.

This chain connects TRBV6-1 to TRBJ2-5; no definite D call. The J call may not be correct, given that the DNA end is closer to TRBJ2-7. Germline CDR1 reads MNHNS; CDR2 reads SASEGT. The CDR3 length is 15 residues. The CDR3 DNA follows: TGTGCCAGCAGTGAAGAGTTTCTGGCGGCCTACGAGCAGTACTTC. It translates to CASSEEFLAAYEQYF.

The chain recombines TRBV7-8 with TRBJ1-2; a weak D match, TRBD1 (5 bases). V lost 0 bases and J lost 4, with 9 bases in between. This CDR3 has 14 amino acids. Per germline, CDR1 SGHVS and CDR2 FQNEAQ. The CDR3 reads CASSLAGGVYGYTF. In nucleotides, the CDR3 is TGTGCCAGCAGCTTAGCGGGGGGTGTCTATGGCTACACCTTC.

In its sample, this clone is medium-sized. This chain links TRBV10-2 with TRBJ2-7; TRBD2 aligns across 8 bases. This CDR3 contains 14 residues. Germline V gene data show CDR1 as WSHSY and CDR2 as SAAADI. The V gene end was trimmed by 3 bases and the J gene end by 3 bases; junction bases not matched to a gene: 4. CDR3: CASSDGTSNYEQYF. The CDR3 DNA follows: TGCGCCAGCAGTGACGGGACTAGTAACTACGAGCAGTACTTC.

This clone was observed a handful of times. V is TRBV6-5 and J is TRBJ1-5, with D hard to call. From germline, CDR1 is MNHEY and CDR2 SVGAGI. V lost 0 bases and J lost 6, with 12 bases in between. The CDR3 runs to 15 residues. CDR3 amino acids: CASSYSESGGQPQHF. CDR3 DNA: TGTGCCAGCAGTTACTCAGAGAGTGGTGGTCAGCCCCAGCATTTT.

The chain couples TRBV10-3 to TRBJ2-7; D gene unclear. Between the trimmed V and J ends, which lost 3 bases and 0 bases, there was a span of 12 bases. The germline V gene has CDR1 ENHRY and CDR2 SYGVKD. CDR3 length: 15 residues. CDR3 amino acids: CAISDGPLPSYEQYF. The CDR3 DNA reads TGTGCCATCAGTGATGGGCCGCTCCCCTCCTACGAGCAGTACTTC.

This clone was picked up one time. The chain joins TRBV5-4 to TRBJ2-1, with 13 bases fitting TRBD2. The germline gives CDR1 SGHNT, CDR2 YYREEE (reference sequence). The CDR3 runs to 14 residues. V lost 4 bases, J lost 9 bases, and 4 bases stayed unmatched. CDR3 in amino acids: CASSQGLAGLEQFF. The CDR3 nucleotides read TGTGCCAGCAGCCAGGGACTAGCGGGGCTTGAGCAGTTCTTC.